The rows below give T cell receptor beta chains drawn from one sample of a study of T-cell memory formation after mild COVID-19. TCRdb re-called the 5' RACE reads with MiXCR, one entry per CDR3 protein. Here the sample spans approximately 290,000 distinct CDR3 sequences, just under 20% being singletons. What was sequenced was PBMCs or a T cell subset sorted from them (not recorded which). These receptors came from a man younger than 30 who had mild COVID-19 (a few samples of this study predate the infection). Cell type and time point are not known. CDR3s include the opening cysteine and the closing phenylalanine or tryptophan. D genes are given only for firm matches. The listing skips clone size in some rows; elsewhere it reads once, few, many or a size class.

DNA: TGTGCCAGCAGCGAAACACGCCCGGGGCCCGAGGATAATTCACCCCTCCACTTT
CDR3: CASSETRPGPEDNSPLHF
V: TRBV2
size: -
length: 18
D: -
J: TRBJ1-6

DNA: TGCGCCAGCAGCCAAGAACAAGGGTACTATGGCTACACCTTC
CDR3: CASSQEQGYYGYTF
V: TRBV4-3
size: few
length: 14
D: -
J: TRBJ1-2

DNA: TGTGCCAGCAGTTCCTCGCTAGCGGGGGGCACAGATACGCAGTATTTT
CDR3: CASSSSLAGGTDTQYF
V: TRBV6-5
size: -
length: 16
D: TRBD2
J: TRBJ2-3

DNA: TGCGGGACAGGGAGGGGAAATTCACCCCTCCACTTT
CDR3: CGTGRGNSPLHF
V: TRBV20-1
size: -
length: 12
D: TRBD1
J: TRBJ1-6

DNA: TGTGCCAGCAGCTCGTTCCGGGGAGGGGCCAACGTCCTGACTTTC
CDR3: CASSSFRGGANVLTF
V: TRBV7-3
size: few
length: 15
D: -
J: TRBJ2-6

DNA: TGTGCCAGCATCCTACAGGCCCCCTATGGCTACACCTTC
CDR3: CASILQAPYGYTF
V: TRBV7-9
size: few
length: 13
D: -
J: TRBJ1-2

DNA: TGTGCCAGCAGTTTATACGCCGGGGAGCTGTTTTTT
CDR3: CASSLYAGELFF
V: TRBV27
size: -
length: 12
D: -
J: TRBJ2-2

DNA: TGTGCCAGCAGCGTAGGAGGGGGAATCCCCCCCCTCCACTTT
CDR3: CASSVGGGIPPLHF
V: TRBV7-2
size: many
length: 14
D: -
J: TRBJ1-6

DNA: TGTGCCAGCAGTTACTCGCAGGGAGAAAATGAGCAGTTCTTC
CDR3: CASSYSQGENEQFF
V: TRBV6-6
size: few
length: 14
D: -
J: TRBJ2-1

DNA: TGTGCCAGCAGCTTAGTCAGTAGCGGGGGCCTAGAGACCCAGTACTTC
CDR3: CASSLVSSGGLETQYF
V: TRBV7-6
size: -
length: 16
D: TRBD2
J: TRBJ2-5

DNA: TGTGCCAGCAGTGAAGCCGGGGGCGGGTACCAAGAGACCCAGTACTTC
CDR3: CASSEAGGGYQETQYF
V: TRBV6-1
size: few
length: 16
D: -
J: TRBJ2-5

DNA: TGTGCCAGCAGCCGGAACCCGGGACAGGGCCACAATGAGCAGTTCTTC
CDR3: CASSRNPGQGHNEQFF
V: TRBV28
size: once
length: 16
D: TRBD1
J: TRBJ2-1

DNA: TGTGCCAGCAGTTACTTCGGGCCTGAAGCTTTCTTT
CDR3: CASSYFGPEAFF
V: TRBV6-2/TRBV6-3
size: -
length: 12
D: -
J: TRBJ1-1

DNA: TGTTCCAGCAGCTCACAGACAGGGGGCTACACTGAAGCTTTCTTT
CDR3: CSSSSQTGGYTEAFF
V: TRBV7-2
size: -
length: 15
D: TRBD1
J: TRBJ1-1

DNA: TGCGCCAGCAGCTTCTGGGGGGAGAACACTGAAGCTTTCTTT
CDR3: CASSFWGENTEAFF
V: TRBV5-1
size: -
length: 14
D: -
J: TRBJ1-1

DNA: TGCGCCAGCCGGGTGGGGGGGCAAACCCGAACAGATGAGCAGTTCTTC
CDR3: CASRVGGQTRTDEQFF
V: TRBV5-1
size: -
length: 16
D: -
J: TRBJ2-1

DNA: TGTGCCAGCAGCTTGTGGCGGTACAATGAGCAGTTCTTC
CDR3: CASSLWRYNEQFF
V: TRBV5-6
size: -
length: 13
D: -
J: TRBJ2-1

DNA: TGTGCCAGCAGCCCCGGGAGGATGGGGGCCTACGAGCAGTACTTC
CDR3: CASSPGRMGAYEQYF
V: TRBV11-2
size: few
length: 15
D: TRBD2
J: TRBJ2-7

DNA: TGCGCCAGCAGCCACCAGACAGGGGAGCGTCAGCCCCAGCATTTT
CDR3: CASSHQTGERQPQHF
V: TRBV4-3
size: -
length: 15
D: TRBD1
J: TRBJ1-5

DNA: TGTGCCAGCAGACTAGCGGGGGGGCCGAATGAGCAGTTCTTC
CDR3: CASRLAGGPNEQFF
V: TRBV12-3/TRBV12-4
size: few
length: 14
D: TRBD2
J: TRBJ2-1

DNA: TGTGCCAGCAGCTTTCAGCGGGGGGAATTAGATACGCAGTATTTT
CDR3: CASSFQRGELDTQYF
V: TRBV7-2
size: -
length: 15
D: TRBD2
J: TRBJ2-3

DNA: TGTGCCAGCAGTCCACAGCGGGACTATGGCTACACCTTC
CDR3: CASSPQRDYGYTF
V: TRBV12-3/TRBV12-4
size: -
length: 13
D: -
J: TRBJ1-2

DNA: TGCGCCAGCAGCCAATTCGGGACAGGGGGCTATGGCTACACCTTC
CDR3: CASSQFGTGGYGYTF
V: TRBV4-1
size: few
length: 15
D: TRBD1
J: TRBJ1-2

DNA: TGCGCCAGCAGCTTAGACAGGGTCGGCACAGATACGCAGTATTTT
CDR3: CASSLDRVGTDTQYF
V: TRBV5-1
size: -
length: 15
D: TRBD1
J: TRBJ2-3

DNA: TGCGCCAGCAATGACGGGTTAGAGACCCAGTACTTC
CDR3: CASNDGLETQYF
V: TRBV5-1
size: many
length: 12
D: -
J: TRBJ2-5

DNA: TGTGCCAGCCATTACGGACAGGGTAATCAGCCCCAGCATTTT
CDR3: CASHYGQGNQPQHF
V: TRBV12-3/TRBV12-4
size: few
length: 14
D: TRBD1
J: TRBJ1-5

DNA: TGTGCCAGCAGCTTGGGGCAGCGGGGCTACACCGGGGAGCTGTTTTTT
CDR3: CASSLGQRGYTGELFF
V: TRBV5-4
size: -
length: 16
D: TRBD2
J: TRBJ2-2

DNA: TGCGCCAGCAGCTCACAGGGGATGGACACTGAAGCTTTCTTT
CDR3: CASSSQGMDTEAFF
V: TRBV5-1
size: few
length: 14
D: TRBD1
J: TRBJ1-1

DNA: TGTGCCAGCAGCACTACTCAGTATGGCTACACCTTC
CDR3: CASSTTQYGYTF
V: TRBV6-5
size: few
length: 12
D: -
J: TRBJ1-2

DNA: TGTGCCATCAGAGAACAGCTCCCCTCCGAGCAGTACTTC
CDR3: CAIREQLPSEQYF
V: TRBV10-3
size: -
length: 13
D: -
J: TRBJ2-7

DNA: TGCAGTGCTACACGCAGGGCCTGGTTT
CDR3: CSATRRAWF
V: TRBV20-1
size: few
length: 9
D: -
J: TRBJ2-3

DNA: TGCAGTGCTGTAGGACAGCCCGTGAACACTGAAGCTTTCTTT
CDR3: CSAVGQPVNTEAFF
V: TRBV20-1
size: -
length: 14
D: -
J: TRBJ1-1

DNA: TGTGCCTGGAGCCCCGGGAGGGGCCTGACCTACGAGCAGTACTTC
CDR3: CAWSPGRGLTYEQYF
V: TRBV30
size: few
length: 15
D: TRBD2
J: TRBJ2-7

DNA: TGCGCCAGCAGCCAAGCCAGGGGGCTTCAGCCCCAGCATTTT
CDR3: CASSQARGLQPQHF
V: TRBV4-1
size: many
length: 14
D: TRBD1
J: TRBJ1-5

DNA: TGCGCCAGCAGCCAAGACGACTCATACACAGATACGCAGTATTTT
CDR3: CASSQDDSYTDTQYF
V: TRBV4-3
size: few
length: 15
D: -
J: TRBJ2-3

DNA: TGTGCCAGCAGCTTAGTCGGGGTCCCAGATACGCAGTATTTT
CDR3: CASSLVGVPDTQYF
V: TRBV7-8
size: -
length: 14
D: -
J: TRBJ2-3

DNA: TGTGCCAGCAGCCCCCAGACCCTACGGGGTGGCTACACCTTC
CDR3: CASSPQTLRGGYTF
V: TRBV7-2
size: -
length: 14
D: -
J: TRBJ1-2

DNA: TGCAGCGTTGAATTCGGTGGGTTTGAAGCTTTCTTT
CDR3: CSVEFGGFEAFF
V: TRBV29-1
size: -
length: 12
D: -
J: TRBJ1-1

DNA: TGCGCCAGCAGCTTGGGGGACTTCAATGAGCAGTTCTTC
CDR3: CASSLGDFNEQFF
V: TRBV5-1
size: -
length: 13
D: -
J: TRBJ2-1

DNA: TGCAGCGTAGCCCGGACTGAGAACATTCAGTACTTC
CDR3: CSVARTENIQYF
V: TRBV29-1
size: -
length: 12
D: -
J: TRBJ2-4

DNA: TGTGCCAGCAGCTTGTCTACAGGTGAAGCTTTCTTT
CDR3: CASSLSTGEAFF
V: TRBV11-2
size: -
length: 12
D: -
J: TRBJ1-1

DNA: TGCGCCAGCAGCCTCCCGGTAGGAGTGAACACTGAAGCTTTCTTT
CDR3: CASSLPVGVNTEAFF
V: TRBV5-1
size: -
length: 15
D: -
J: TRBJ1-1

DNA: TGTGCCAGCAGCCTAGGGATGGGGGCTTTCTTT
CDR3: CASSLGMGAFF
V: TRBV7-9
size: -
length: 11
D: -
J: TRBJ1-1

DNA: TGCAGTGCACCCGACAGGGGGCGCCAGCCCCAGCATTTT
CDR3: CSAPDRGRQPQHF
V: TRBV20-1
size: few
length: 13
D: TRBD1
J: TRBJ1-5

DNA: TGTGCCAGCAGTTCTTCACCGGGACTAGCACTATCTACGCAGTATTTT
CDR3: CASSSSPGLALSTQYF
V: TRBV6-2/TRBV6-3
size: few
length: 16
D: TRBD2
J: TRBJ2-3

DNA: TGTGCCAGCAGCCTACAGGGGTGGGAGACCCAGTACTTC
CDR3: CASSLQGWETQYF
V: TRBV7-2
size: few
length: 13
D: TRBD1
J: TRBJ2-5

DNA: TGTGCCAGCAGTTCCCTGGGACAGGGGGCTTGGGAGCAGTACTTC
CDR3: CASSSLGQGAWEQYF
V: TRBV6-2/TRBV6-3
size: -
length: 15
D: TRBD1
J: TRBJ2-7

DNA: TGTGCCACCAGCGGGGGGGCCTCAGATACGCAGTATTTT
CDR3: CATSGGASDTQYF
V: TRBV5-6
size: -
length: 13
D: TRBD2
J: TRBJ2-3

DNA: TGTGCCAGCAGTTCCGCAGGACAGGGCGGCACTGAAGCTTTCTTT
CDR3: CASSSAGQGGTEAFF
V: TRBV6-5
size: few
length: 15
D: TRBD1
J: TRBJ1-1

DNA: TGTGCCAGCAGCTCTCGGCAACTAGCGGGGGGAACCATCTCTGGGGCCAACGTCCTGACTTTC
CDR3: CASSSRQLAGGTISGANVLTF
V: TRBV7-2
size: many
length: 21
D: TRBD2
J: TRBJ2-6

DNA: TGTGCCAGCCTATTTGGGCCAGGGGCCAACGTCCTGACTTTC
CDR3: CASLFGPGANVLTF
V: TRBV5-4
size: -
length: 14
D: -
J: TRBJ2-6

DNA: TGTGCCAGCAGCCGCATTCGACAGGGAAGGGTCTATGGCTACACCTTC
CDR3: CASSRIRQGRVYGYTF
V: TRBV7-9
size: -
length: 16
D: TRBD1
J: TRBJ1-2

DNA: TGCGCCAGTATACGGGAAACCGGGCCCTACGAGCAGTACTTC
CDR3: CASIRETGPYEQYF
V: TRBV5-1
size: once
length: 14
D: -
J: TRBJ2-7

DNA: TGCAGTGCTTCAGGGATTTATGGCTACACCTTC
CDR3: CSASGIYGYTF
V: TRBV20-1
size: -
length: 11
D: -
J: TRBJ1-2

DNA: TGTGCCAGCTCGCCGAAAAGGAGGGATACGCAGTATTTT
CDR3: CASSPKRRDTQYF
V: TRBV18
size: -
length: 13
D: -
J: TRBJ2-3

DNA: TGTGCCAGCAGCCGTGGACAGGGAGGGACTGAAGCTTTCTTT
CDR3: CASSRGQGGTEAFF
V: TRBV6-2/TRBV6-3
size: once
length: 14
D: TRBD1
J: TRBJ1-1

DNA: TGTGCCAGCAGCGCCTGGGGTAGCGGGGGAAAAGAGACCCAGTACTTC
CDR3: CASSAWGSGGKETQYF
V: TRBV7-9
size: -
length: 16
D: TRBD2
J: TRBJ2-5

DNA: TGCAGTGCTAGGAGGACAGCAACTAATGAAAAACTGTTTTTT
CDR3: CSARRTATNEKLFF
V: TRBV20-1
size: few
length: 14
D: -
J: TRBJ1-4

DNA: TGCGCCAGCAGCTTGGGATCAGTTAGCACAGATACGCAGTATTTT
CDR3: CASSLGSVSTDTQYF
V: TRBV5-1
size: many
length: 15
D: -
J: TRBJ2-3

DNA: TGTGCCAGCAGCTCCGGACGACTGGGAGGAAACACCATATATTTT
CDR3: CASSSGRLGGNTIYF
V: TRBV7-8
size: -
length: 15
D: -
J: TRBJ1-3